These 17 T cell receptor beta chains share one sample of origin, sequenced in a study of CD8+ T cells in alopecia areata (dated by TCRdb to the late 2010s). Library preparation was by the immunoSEQ multiplex PCR assay. RNA was extracted from all samples and reverse transcribed into cDNA, which served as template for TCR sequencing. The clones in this table, taken by TCRdb from immuneACCESS, are in-frame only. Not every clone is retained; where verified, under half of the shortfall comes from an unresolved V gene, and the cause of the rest is unknown. This sample holds about 100,000 clones; roughly 59% were observed only once. Jointly, the top ten make up roughly 20% of the sample. Sequencing used CD8+ T cells sorted from blood. The origin of the receptors is a human donor in good health.

The V call is TRBV5-4, the J call TRBJ2-1; maybe TRBD2 (5 bases). The CDR3 has 14 residues. Germline V gene data show CDR1 as SGHNT and CDR2 as YYREEE (reference sequence). V lost 4 bases, J lost 8 bases, and 16 bases lay in between. The CDR3 region has the DNA TGTGCCAGCAGCCCAGGCTTGGCGCGGGATGAGCAGTTCTTC. This encodes CASSPGLARDEQFF. Full variable domain (outside the CDR3, taken from reference TRBV5-4 and TRBJ2-1): ETGVTQSPTHLIKTRGQQVTLRCSSQSGHNTVSWYQQALGQGPQFIFQYYREEENGRGNFPPRFSGLQFPNYSSELNVNALELDDSALYLCASSPGLARDEQFFGPGTRLTVL.

In this sample, this clone turned up a few times. This chain links TRBV27 with TRBJ2-1, with 10 bases that match TRBD2. Germline V gene lookup returns CDR1 MNHEY and CDR2 SMNVEV (reference sequence). V lost 5 bases and J lost 10; bases outside the gene matches: 5. The CDR3 runs to 13 residues. The chain's CDR3 is CASSSGGAWEQFF. CDR3 sequence (DNA): TGTGCCAGCAGTAGCGGGGGGGCATGGGAGCAGTTCTTC.

The rearrangement uses TRBV28 and TRBJ2-5, with 11 bases that match TRBD2. The CDR3 sequence is 17 residues long. Per germline, CDR1 MDHEN and CDR2 SYDVKM. Trimming removed 2 bases from V and 2 bases from J; junction bases left unmatched: 7. CDR3 sequence (DNA): TGTGCCAGCAGTTTACCCACTAGCGGGGGCCCGCAAGAGACCCAGTACTTC. Translation: CASSLPTSGGPQETQYF.

The V and J genes are TRBV29-1 and TRBJ2-7; D is ambiguous. Germline CDR1 reads SQVTM; CDR2 reads ANQGSEA. Trimming cost V 7 bases and J 6 bases, with 16 bases left between them. The CDR3 runs 12 residues. CDR3 coding DNA: TGCAGCGCCTGGACGTGGTTGGGCGAGCAGTACTTC. Encoded protein: CSAWTWLGEQYF.

This chain joins TRBV15 and TRBJ1-1; D is unclear. Per germline, CDR1 LNHNV and CDR2 YYDKDF (reference sequence). Trimming cost V 0 bases and J 8 bases, with 10 bases left between them. The CDR3 runs to 13 residues. CDR3 sequence reads: CATSREGQREAFF. CDR3 DNA sequence: TGTGCCACCAGCAGAGAAGGGCAGAGGGAAGCTTTCTTT.

This clone was observed a few times. The J gene is TRBJ2-7, the V gene TRBV19; D unresolved. Trimming left V 11 bases short and J 3 bases short, with 11 bases between. The CDR3 totals 11 residues. CDR1 LNHDA and CDR2 SQIVND come from the germline V gene (reference sequence). The CDR3 here is CAHTRNYEQYF. CDR3 DNA sequence: TGTGCCCACACGAGGAACTACGAGCAGTACTTC.

The CDR3 DNA is TGTGCCAGCCGGAACAGGGATAATTCACCCCTCCACTTT. This encodes CASRNRDNSPLHF. V gene TRBV14 combines with J gene TRBJ1-6, with D maybe TRBD1 (6 bases). Germline V gene data show CDR1 as SGHDN and CDR2 as FVKESK. The CDR3 loop spans 13 amino acids. Trimming removed 8 bases at V and 5 bases at J, with 10 bases between.

This clone was found once. CDR3 sequence: CASSLSARGQGQPQHF. The CDR3 DNA follows: TGTGCCAGCAGTTTAAGCGCTAGGGGACAAGGGCAGCCCCAGCATTTT. This rearrangement joins TRBV28 to TRBJ1-5, with a tentative D call TRBD1 (6 bases). The CDR3 is 16 amino acids. Germline V gene sequence: CDR1 MDHEN, CDR2 SYDVKM. The V and J ends lost 2 bases and 7 bases respectively, with 18 bases between them.

This sequence joins TRBV25-1 and TRBJ1-3, with D unclear. The CDR3 totals 15 residues. The germline V gene has CDR1 MGHDK and CDR2 SYGVNS. Trimming took 4 bases from V and 0 from J, leaving 10 bases between them. The CDR3 bases are TGTGCCAGCAGTGCGGACGGTAGCTCTGGAAACACCATATATTTT. Translating gives CASSADGSSGNTIYF.

The V gene is TRBV5-1, the J gene TRBJ1-5; D may be TRBD1 (5 bases). This CDR3 spans 13 amino acids. Germline V gene sequence: CDR1 SGHRS, CDR2 YFSETQ. Trimming pared 3 bases from V and 7 bases from J, leaving 11 bases between. The CDR3 sequence: CASSSGWGQPQHF. The DNA for the CDR3 is TGCGCCAGCAGCTCGGGGTGGGGGCAGCCCCAGCATTTT.

V gene TRBV19 combines with J gene TRBJ1-5, with D maybe TRBD1 (6 bases). The ends were cut back, 11 bases at V and 0 bases at J, with 17 bases in the middle. Germline V gives CDR1 LNHDA, CDR2 SQIVND (reference sequence). CDR3 length: 15 amino acids. The CDR3: CAARGQFNSNQPQHF. As DNA, the CDR3 is TGTGCCGCTCGGGGGCAGTTCAATAGCAATCAGCCCCAGCATTTT.

V gene TRBV6-5 combines with J gene TRBJ1-5; D call uncertain. Germline CDR1 is MNHEY and CDR2 is SVGAGI. V lost 6 bases and J lost 7, with 19 bases in between. The CDR3 sequence is 15 residues long. The CDR3 DNA is TGTGCCAGCAGCCCCTTCGAGGGAAGTAACCAGCCCCAGCATTTT. This translates into CASSPFEGSNQPQHF.

The V call is TRBV7-2, the J call TRBJ2-5; D call uncertain. V was pared by 7 bases and J by 5 bases, with 17 bases between. The CDR3 is 14 amino acids. Germline V lookup: CDR1 SGHTA, CDR2 FQGNSA. CDR3 bases: TGTGCCAGCAACCAAGGGCCCCGGTGGGAGACCCAGTACTTC. It specifies CASNQGPRWETQYF. The whole variable domain, filled in from reference TRBV7-2 and TRBJ2-5, reads GAGVSQSPSNKVTEKGKDVELRCDPISGHTALYWYRQSLGQGLEFLIYFQGNSAPDKSGLPSDRFSAERTGGSVSTLTIQRTQQEDSAVYLCASNQGPRWETQYFGPGTRLLVL.

The CDR3 DNA reads TGCAGCGTTGACCTAGCGGGGGCAGGGACCGGGGAGCTGTTTTTT. Its translation: CSVDLAGAGTGELFF. The chain uses TRBV29-1 and TRBJ2-2, with TRBD2 matching over 10 bases. Trimming at V came to 3 bases and at J to 5 bases, leaving 6 bases not matched to a gene. CDR1 is SQVTM and CDR2 is ANQGSEA in the germline V gene. This CDR3 spans 15 amino acids.

The CDR3 sequence is CAWSEPNTEAFF. The CDR3 DNA sequence: TGTGCCTGGAGTGAACCGAACACTGAAGCTTTCTTT. The chain recombines TRBV30 with TRBJ1-1; D is uncertain. V was cut by 1 base and J by 1 base, with 4 bases left in between. The CDR3 length is 12 residues. The germline CDR1 and CDR2 sequences are GTSNPN and SVGIG (reference sequence). Combining the CDR3 with reference TRBV30 and TRBJ1-1 gives the whole variable domain SQTIHQWPATLVQPVGSPLSLECTVEGTSNPNLYWYRQAAGRGLQLLFYSVGIGQISSEVPQNLSASRPQDRQFILSSKKLLLSDSGFYLCAWSEPNTEAFFGQGTRLTVV.

This chain joins TRBV4-1 and TRBJ1-1; 7 nucleotides agree with TRBD1. This CDR3 spans 12 amino acids. After removal of 4 bases from V and 7 bases from J, the junction contained 3 bases not matched to a gene. Germline V gene sequence: CDR1 MGHRA, CDR2 YSYEKL. The CDR3 here is CASSRQGGEAFF. The CDR3 DNA follows: TGCGCCAGCAGCCGACAGGGAGGTGAAGCTTTCTTT.

This rearrangement joins TRBV25-1 to TRBJ2-5, with D tentatively TRBD2 (5 bases). The CDR3 consists of 14 residues. Trimming took off 10 bases at V and 5 bases at J, with 20 bases between the two ends. Per the germline V gene, CDR1 is MGHDK and CDR2 is SYGVNS. In DNA form, the CDR3 reads TGTGCCACCCTAGGAGGAGAGGGCCTGGAGACCCAGTACTTC. It codes for CATLGGEGLETQYF.